This is a list of T cell receptor beta chains from one sample in a study of shared clonotypes between healthy human individuals. Sequencing was performed with immunoSEQ multiplex PCR; in TCRdb, only in-frame clones are kept and a portion is missing. The sample shows a few hundred thousand clones, more than 95% of them seen only once. Sequenced sample: naive CD4+ T cells sorted from blood. These TCRs come from a woman aged 25 to 39 in good health. The CDR3 runs from the conserved cysteine through the conserved F or W. Part of the rows lack a size; the others show once, few, many or a class for expanded clones.

v_call	clone_size	j_call	cdr3_aa
TRBV27	-	TRBJ2-7	CASSPGTGYEQYF
TRBV10-3	-	TRBJ2-7	CAADSGSYEQYF
TRBV5-1	-	TRBJ2-7	CASSLTTGTANTEQYF
TRBV5-1	-	TRBJ2-7	CASSLGLADYYEQYF
TRBV28	-	TRBJ1-5	CASSWGGSNQPQHF
TRBV7-9	-	TRBJ2-1	CASSSYGTSSLDEQFF
TRBV7-2	-	TRBJ2-7	CASSLKGGPYEQYF
TRBV28	-	TRBJ2-5	CASSLGETQYF
TRBV6-6	-	TRBJ1-6	CASSYSINSPLHF
TRBV6-5	-	TRBJ2-7	CASNAPGQLLRQYF
TRBV19	once	TRBJ2-7	CATRDISLGEQYF
TRBV4-2	once	TRBJ2-7	CASSQERAAYEQYF
TRBV28	-	TRBJ1-5	CASSTLDRGVRQPQHF
TRBV5-1	-	TRBJ2-2	CASSLGRQNTGELFF